This T cell receptor (beta chain) appears in the sequencing data of a study of low-dose radiotherapy and immunotherapy resistance in tumors. Overall study context: Members of Cohort 1 were treated with 0.5 Gy per fraction every 2 weeks. The prescribed total PTV dose was 6.5 Gy.

The time point: after trial treatment. As for treatment: LDRT plus nivolumab, ipilimumab, low-dose cyclophosphamide and aspirin (RACIN trial). Gene-specific TRAV and TRBV primers were used for first-strand cDNA, covering alpha and beta chains. Amplification of TCRs used a constant-region primer and V-primer adapter for 20 PCR cycles. mRNA, after isolation, was amplified by in vitro transcription. TCRdb analysed the reads with MiXCR anew, one entry per CDR3 protein. The sample consists of 75,000 to 95,000 distinct CDR3 sequences, more than 20% of them appearing once. This clonotype appeared a single time. A far larger clone lies a single base away; this is likely a read error. Since the CDR3 does not end with the conserved phenylalanine or tryptophan, this likely comes from a read error. This TCR derives from a female donor with ovarian cancer. Sequencing used PBMCs, obtained after low-dose radiotherapy plus immunotherapy.

Here the CDR3 reads CASSRTGTYEQYS. CDR3 in DNA: TGTGCCAGCAGCAGGACAGGGACCTACGAGCAGTACTCC. The chain is built from TRBV7-2 and TRBJ2-7; 8 nucleotides line up with TRBD1. The CDR3 is 13 residues long. The V gene end was trimmed by 5 bases and the J gene end by 2 bases; junction bases not matched to a gene: 2. Germline V gives CDR1 SGHTA, CDR2 FQGNSA.